This is a list of T cell receptor beta chains from one sample in a study of blood T cells in healthy people across ages. Via MiXCR, TCRdb re-called the 5' RACE reads, giving one row per CDR3 protein. The sample carries hundreds of thousands of distinct CDR3 sequences, around 45% recorded once. The sequenced sample was blood. All receptors come from a man in his 60s in good health. The CDR3 runs from the conserved cysteine through the conserved F or W. A D gene is named only where the DNA matches it firmly. Rows may omit the clone size; those that give it use once, few, many or a size class.

v_gene: TRBV6-2/TRBV6-3
abundance: few
j_gene: TRBJ2-6
d_gene: -
CDR3nt: TGTGCCAGCAGTCGAACGGGACGGAGCTCTGGGGCCAACGTCCTGACTTTC
CDR3aa: CASSRTGRSSGANVLTF

v_gene: TRBV20-1
abundance: -
j_gene: TRBJ1-1
d_gene: -
CDR3nt: TGCAGTGCTAGAGATGGGGGGGCTATGAACACTGAAGCTTTCTTT
CDR3aa: CSARDGGAMNTEAFF

v_gene: TRBV25-1
abundance: -
j_gene: TRBJ2-1
d_gene: -
CDR3nt: TGTGCCAGCAGTAGGGGAGTAACGGGGCTCAATGAGCAGTTCTTC
CDR3aa: CASSRGVTGLNEQFF

v_gene: TRBV5-1
abundance: few
j_gene: TRBJ2-7
d_gene: TRBD2
CDR3nt: TGCGCCAGCAACTTATTACCGACTAGCGGGGGGGGTAGCTCCTACAATGAGCAGTACTTC
CDR3aa: CASNLLPTSGGGSSYNEQYF

v_gene: TRBV7-2
abundance: -
j_gene: TRBJ2-1
d_gene: TRBD2
CDR3nt: TGTGCCAGCAGCTTATTGTTAGCGGGGGGTTACTACAATGAGCAGTTCTTC
CDR3aa: CASSLLLAGGYYNEQFF

v_gene: TRBV6-2/TRBV6-3
abundance: -
j_gene: TRBJ1-1
d_gene: -
CDR3nt: TGTGCCAGCAGTTACCGCGGGGCGCACGGTGAAGCTTTCTTT
CDR3aa: CASSYRGAHGEAFF

v_gene: TRBV10-3
abundance: -
j_gene: TRBJ2-7
d_gene: TRBD2
CDR3nt: TGTGCCATCAGTGATGTCGTCGGGGGGGCTAAAACCCCCAGCTCCTACAATGAGCAGTACTTC
CDR3aa: CAISDVVGGAKTPSSYNEQYF

v_gene: TRBV6-5
abundance: -
j_gene: TRBJ1-2
d_gene: TRBD1
CDR3nt: TGTGCCAGCAGTTCTCAGGGGGCTGGCTATGGCTACACCTTC
CDR3aa: CASSSQGAGYGYTF

v_gene: TRBV5-1
abundance: -
j_gene: TRBJ2-3
d_gene: -
CDR3nt: TGCGCCAGCAGCTTGGGGACCTCAGCAGGTACGCAGTATTTT
CDR3aa: CASSLGTSAGTQYF

v_gene: TRBV2
abundance: few
j_gene: TRBJ2-1
d_gene: TRBD2
CDR3nt: TGTGCCAGCAGCGGAACCGGGACTAGCGGTTTGGGGCAGTTCTTC
CDR3aa: CASSGTGTSGLGQFF

v_gene: TRBV28
abundance: -
j_gene: TRBJ1-1
d_gene: TRBD1
CDR3nt: TGTGCCAGCAGTTTAGGGGGGACAGGGGTGGGTGAAGCTTTCTTT
CDR3aa: CASSLGGTGVGEAFF

v_gene: TRBV5-1
abundance: -
j_gene: TRBJ2-5
d_gene: TRBD2
CDR3nt: TGCGCCAGCAGCTGGACTAGCGAGACCCAAGAGACCCAGTACTTC
CDR3aa: CASSWTSETQETQYF

v_gene: TRBV4-1
abundance: -
j_gene: TRBJ2-5
d_gene: TRBD1
CDR3nt: TGCGCCAGCAGCCAAGACCCGGACAGGGGAGAGACCCAGTACTTC
CDR3aa: CASSQDPDRGETQYF

v_gene: TRBV6-2/TRBV6-3
abundance: -
j_gene: TRBJ1-1
d_gene: TRBD1
CDR3nt: TGTGCCAGCAGCGCACCGGGACAGGGATTTAGGGAAGCTTTCTTT
CDR3aa: CASSAPGQGFREAFF

v_gene: TRBV7-2
abundance: -
j_gene: TRBJ1-1
d_gene: -
CDR3nt: TGTGCCAGCAGCAGCGGGATCCTGAGGACCCGAACAGGGAACACTGAAGCTTTCTTT
CDR3aa: CASSSGILRTRTGNTEAFF

v_gene: TRBV20-1
abundance: -
j_gene: TRBJ2-1
d_gene: TRBD1
CDR3nt: TGCAGTGCTAGAGATCCCGGGACAGGTAATGAGCAGTTCTTC
CDR3aa: CSARDPGTGNEQFF

v_gene: TRBV12-3/TRBV12-4
abundance: many
j_gene: TRBJ2-5
d_gene: -
CDR3nt: TGTGCCAGCGGGATCGCTAGGGCCCCGGGGGAGACCCAGTACTTC
CDR3aa: CASGIARAPGETQYF

v_gene: TRBV6-6
abundance: few
j_gene: TRBJ2-1
d_gene: TRBD2
CDR3nt: TGTGCCAGCAGGGGACTAGCGGGGGCCGTCAATGAGCAGTTCTTC
CDR3aa: CASRGLAGAVNEQFF

v_gene: TRBV5-1
abundance: -
j_gene: TRBJ2-3
d_gene: -
CDR3nt: TGCGCCAGCAGCGGAGGGACATCTCGCACAGATACGCAGTATTTT
CDR3aa: CASSGGTSRTDTQYF

v_gene: TRBV6-2/TRBV6-3
abundance: -
j_gene: TRBJ1-6
d_gene: -
CDR3nt: TGTGCCGGCAGTTACTCGAGGTATAGACAGAGGAATTCACCCCTCCACTTT
CDR3aa: CAGSYSRYRQRNSPLHF

v_gene: TRBV4-3
abundance: few
j_gene: TRBJ1-2
d_gene: TRBD1
CDR3nt: TGCGCCAGCAGCCAAGATGGCAGTCCAGGGACAGGGGGACGATATGGCTACACCTTC
CDR3aa: CASSQDGSPGTGGRYGYTF

v_gene: TRBV20-1
abundance: -
j_gene: TRBJ1-2
d_gene: -
CDR3nt: TGCAGTGCTCCGGGGCCGCAGAATACTAACTATGGCTACACCTTC
CDR3aa: CSAPGPQNTNYGYTF

v_gene: TRBV6-5
abundance: -
j_gene: TRBJ1-1
d_gene: -
CDR3nt: TGTGCCAGCAGTTACTGGGGGACGGGAACCATGAACACTGAAGCTTTCTTT
CDR3aa: CASSYWGTGTMNTEAFF

v_gene: TRBV14
abundance: -
j_gene: TRBJ1-6
d_gene: -
CDR3nt: TGTGCCAGCAGCCAACGGGGATGGAATTCACCCCTCCACTTT
CDR3aa: CASSQRGWNSPLHF

v_gene: TRBV5-6
abundance: few
j_gene: TRBJ1-2
d_gene: -
CDR3nt: TGTGCCAGCAGCGCCCCGGCGGGGGTTGGCTATGGCTACACCTTC
CDR3aa: CASSAPAGVGYGYTF

v_gene: TRBV7-9
abundance: -
j_gene: TRBJ2-1
d_gene: TRBD1
CDR3nt: TGTGCCAGCAGCCGACAGGGGGCGATTATCGATGAGCAGTTCTTC
CDR3aa: CASSRQGAIIDEQFF

v_gene: TRBV12-3/TRBV12-4
abundance: many
j_gene: TRBJ2-7
d_gene: -
CDR3nt: TGTGCCAGCAGGTCAGGGAACGAGCAGTACTTC
CDR3aa: CASRSGNEQYF

v_gene: TRBV6-1
abundance: few
j_gene: TRBJ2-5
d_gene: -
CDR3nt: TGTGCCAGCGAGGCGGGCGCTTTCGGGACCCAGTACTTC
CDR3aa: CASEAGAFGTQYF

v_gene: TRBV7-2
abundance: few
j_gene: TRBJ1-5
d_gene: TRBD1
CDR3nt: TGTGCCAGCAGCTCGTTGACAGGGGCTGGGCAGCCCCAGCATTTT
CDR3aa: CASSSLTGAGQPQHF

v_gene: TRBV4-3
abundance: -
j_gene: TRBJ1-2
d_gene: TRBD1
CDR3nt: TGCGCCAGCAGCCAAGATCTTGACAGGGGGATCGTTGGGTATGGCTACACCTTC
CDR3aa: CASSQDLDRGIVGYGYTF

v_gene: TRBV20-1
abundance: once
j_gene: TRBJ1-1
d_gene: -
CDR3nt: TGCAGTGCCTCCATGCCCGTGGGGAACACTGAAGCTTTCTTT
CDR3aa: CSASMPVGNTEAFF

v_gene: TRBV29-1
abundance: once
j_gene: TRBJ2-2
d_gene: TRBD2
CDR3nt: TGCAGCGTAGTACTAGCGGGGGGGCCTGGGACCGGGGAGCTGTTTTTT
CDR3aa: CSVVLAGGPGTGELFF

v_gene: TRBV29-1
abundance: many
j_gene: TRBJ2-7
d_gene: -
CDR3nt: TGCAGCGTTGCCCCCGGGACATCTTACGAGCAGTACTTC
CDR3aa: CSVAPGTSYEQYF

v_gene: TRBV14
abundance: -
j_gene: TRBJ2-5
d_gene: -
CDR3nt: TGTGCCAGCAGCGAAATAAAAGAGACCCAGTACTTC
CDR3aa: CASSEIKETQYF

v_gene: TRBV25-1
abundance: few
j_gene: TRBJ1-4
d_gene: -
CDR3nt: TGTGCCAGCAGTGAATGGGGTAGAACTAATGAAAAACTGTTTTTT
CDR3aa: CASSEWGRTNEKLFF

v_gene: TRBV20-1
abundance: -
j_gene: TRBJ2-7
d_gene: TRBD2
CDR3nt: TGCAGTGCCCCAAGCGGGGGGGGCTACGAGCAGTACTTC
CDR3aa: CSAPSGGGYEQYF

v_gene: TRBV12-3/TRBV12-4
abundance: few
j_gene: TRBJ1-2
d_gene: -
CDR3nt: TGTGCCAGCAGTTTCCGCGGGACATTCGGTGGCTACACCTTC
CDR3aa: CASSFRGTFGGYTF

v_gene: TRBV20-1
abundance: -
j_gene: TRBJ2-5
d_gene: -
CDR3nt: TGCAGTGCTAGAGGTATAACTAGCACCGAGACCCAGTACTTC
CDR3aa: CSARGITSTETQYF

v_gene: TRBV11-3
abundance: -
j_gene: TRBJ2-1
d_gene: -
CDR3nt: TGTGCCAGCAGCCCCCCACGAGGGCAGGGCAATGAGCAGTTCTTC
CDR3aa: CASSPPRGQGNEQFF

v_gene: TRBV20-1
abundance: few
j_gene: TRBJ1-6
d_gene: -
CDR3nt: TGCAGTGCGAGGTCCTCAGGGATGGGCTCACCCCTCCACTTT
CDR3aa: CSARSSGMGSPLHF

v_gene: TRBV24-1
abundance: -
j_gene: TRBJ2-1
d_gene: -
CDR3nt: TGTGCCACCAGTGATCCCTCAGCTCAGGGGAATGAGCAGTTCTTC
CDR3aa: CATSDPSAQGNEQFF

v_gene: TRBV25-1
abundance: -
j_gene: TRBJ2-1
d_gene: TRBD1
CDR3nt: TGTTCCAGCAGTGTCCAGGGGGGAGGGACAGGGGCAATGTTTGAGCAGTTCTTC
CDR3aa: CSSSVQGGGTGAMFEQFF

v_gene: TRBV14
abundance: -
j_gene: TRBJ2-1
d_gene: TRBD2
CDR3nt: TGTGCCAGCAGCCAATTGATAGCGGGGGTGACCTCCTACAATGAGCAGTTCTTC
CDR3aa: CASSQLIAGVTSYNEQFF

v_gene: TRBV7-9
abundance: -
j_gene: TRBJ1-1
d_gene: TRBD1
CDR3nt: TGTGCCAGCAGCACCCGGACAGGGAGTGGGGGAACTGAAGCTTTCTTT
CDR3aa: CASSTRTGSGGTEAFF

v_gene: TRBV12-3/TRBV12-4
abundance: few
j_gene: TRBJ1-2
d_gene: -
CDR3nt: TGTGCCAGCAGTTTCCACCTCGGGGGGAACTATGGCTACACCTTC
CDR3aa: CASSFHLGGNYGYTF

v_gene: TRBV5-1
abundance: -
j_gene: TRBJ2-3
d_gene: -
CDR3nt: TGCGCCAGCGCCCAGGTCTCAGATACGCAGTATTTT
CDR3aa: CASAQVSDTQYF

v_gene: TRBV7-2
abundance: -
j_gene: TRBJ2-5
d_gene: -
CDR3nt: TGTGCCAGCAGCTTAGTGCGGCAAGAGACCCGGTACTTC
CDR3aa: CASSLVRQETRYF

v_gene: TRBV5-5
abundance: few
j_gene: TRBJ2-5
d_gene: TRBD1
CDR3nt: TGTGCCAGCAGCTTGGCCGGACAGGTCGAGGGTATAGGGCAGTACTTC
CDR3aa: CASSLAGQVEGIGQYF

v_gene: TRBV3-1
abundance: -
j_gene: TRBJ2-7
d_gene: -
CDR3nt: TGTGCCAGCAGCCAAATGAGGACCGGGCAGTACTTC
CDR3aa: CASSQMRTGQYF

v_gene: TRBV7-2
abundance: -
j_gene: TRBJ1-5
d_gene: TRBD1
CDR3nt: TGTGCCAGCAGCCGGGGACAGGGACACAATCAGCCCCAGCATTTT
CDR3aa: CASSRGQGHNQPQHF

v_gene: TRBV30
abundance: few
j_gene: TRBJ2-7
d_gene: -
CDR3nt: TGTGCCTGGGGGACTGGGTACGAGCAGTACTTC
CDR3aa: CAWGTGYEQYF

v_gene: TRBV28
abundance: -
j_gene: TRBJ1-2
d_gene: -
CDR3nt: TGTGCCAGCAGTTTAACTGTGGATCGGGATGGCTACACCTTC
CDR3aa: CASSLTVDRDGYTF

v_gene: TRBV20-1
abundance: -
j_gene: TRBJ1-4
d_gene: -
CDR3nt: TGCAGTGCCCTATGGGCTGGTGAAAAACTGTTTTTT
CDR3aa: CSALWAGEKLFF

v_gene: TRBV5-5
abundance: once
j_gene: TRBJ2-1
d_gene: -
CDR3nt: TGTGCCAGCAGCTCCGTCGGGGGGCAAGAGACCCAGTTCTTC
CDR3aa: CASSSVGGQETQFF

v_gene: TRBV29-1
abundance: -
j_gene: TRBJ2-3
d_gene: -
CDR3nt: TGCAGCGTTGAACAGGGGTCCGATACGCAGTATTTT
CDR3aa: CSVEQGSDTQYF

v_gene: TRBV9
abundance: -
j_gene: TRBJ2-7
d_gene: -
CDR3nt: TGTGCCAGCAGCGTAGAGCGGTACAATGAGCAGTACTTC
CDR3aa: CASSVERYNEQYF

v_gene: TRBV10-3
abundance: -
j_gene: TRBJ2-3
d_gene: TRBD2
CDR3nt: TGTGCCATCAGTGAAGTTCTTAGCGGGGTCACAGATACGCAGTATTTT
CDR3aa: CAISEVLSGVTDTQYF

v_gene: TRBV12-3/TRBV12-4
abundance: few
j_gene: TRBJ1-1
d_gene: -
CDR3nt: TGTGCCAGCAGCCGGACCCCCAGGGAAGCTTTCTTT
CDR3aa: CASSRTPREAFF

v_gene: TRBV4-1
abundance: few
j_gene: TRBJ2-7
d_gene: TRBD1
CDR3nt: TGCGCCAGCAGCCAATCGCCAACCACCAGACAGGGGCTTCCCTACGAGCAGTACTTC
CDR3aa: CASSQSPTTRQGLPYEQYF